The 21 T cell receptor beta chains in this list originate from one sample, sequenced in a study of neoadjuvant anti-PD-1 for oral cavity cancer. Method: immunoSEQ multiplex PCR; TCRdb's copy keeps in-frame clones and lacks some. The profile shows fewer than 40,000 clones, about 87% of them singletons. This material consisted of PBMCs, taken before nivolumab (anti-PD-1) treatment. These receptors all come from a person aged 35-79 years with oral cavity squamous cell carcinoma.

The V and J genes are TRBV7-9 and TRBJ1-1; D gene unclear. V lost 1 base and J lost 1, with 10 bases in between. Germline assignment: CDR1 SEHNR and CDR2 FQNEAQ (reference sequence). The CDR3 covers 15 residues. This chain's CDR3 is CASSLVESANTEAFF. The CDR3 DNA follows: TGTGCCAGCAGCTTAGTAGAGTCAGCGAACACTGAAGCTTTCTTT.

This sequence joins TRBV4-3 and TRBJ1-1; no clear D gene. Germline V gives CDR1 LGHNA, CDR2 YSLEER. The CDR3 spans 15 residues. Trimming shortened V by 2 bases and J by 4 bases, and 14 bases separated the two germline ends. For the CDR3, the DNA is TGCGCCAGCAGCCAATGGGCAGGCGGGAGCACTGAAGCTTTCTTT. It yields the protein CASSQWAGGSTEAFF.

The chain recombines TRBV4-1 with TRBJ2-1; TRBD2 agrees at 9 bases. Germline assignment: CDR1 MGHRA and CDR2 YSYEKL. The CDR3 has 15 residues. With V trimmed by 8 bases and J by 6 bases, 11 bases remained unmatched. The CDR3 region is CASCLTAGGRNEQFF. In DNA, the CDR3 is TGCGCCAGCTGCTTAACAGCGGGAGGACGCAATGAGCAGTTCTTC.

The rearrangement joins TRBV6-6 to TRBJ2-2, with TRBD1 as a possible D gene (6 bases). Germline V CDR1 and CDR2: MNHNY, SVGAGI (reference sequence). Trimming stripped 0 bases from V and 1 base from J, with 6 bases between. The CDR3 is 15 residues long. CDR3 sequence (DNA): TGTGCCAGCAGTTACTCCAGGGGGAACACCGGGGAGCTGTTTTTT. Translating it yields CASSYSRGNTGELFF.

The V call is TRBV2, the J call TRBJ2-3; a weak D match, TRBD1 (5 bases). The germline gives CDR1 SNHLY, CDR2 FYNNEI. This CDR3 has 15 residues. Trimming took off 3 bases at V and 1 base at J, with 11 bases between the two ends. CDR3 DNA sequence: TGTGCCAGCAGTGAGAGGCAGGGTGGCACAGATACGCAGTATTTT. Protein: CASSERQGGTDTQYF.

The V call is TRBV5-1, the J call TRBJ2-3, with D possibly being TRBD2 (5 bases). The V end was cut by 3 bases, the J end by 4 bases, with 15 bases between. The V gene's germline CDR1 is SGHRS and CDR2 YFSETQ. This CDR3 region has 15 residues. The CDR3 coding sequence is TGCGCCAGCAGCTACGTCGGGGTGGTCGCAGATACGCAGTATTTT. It is translated as CASSYVGVVADTQYF. Full variable domain (remainder filled in from reference TRBV5-1 and TRBJ2-3): KAGVTQTPRYLIKTRGQQVTLSCSPISGHRSVSWYQQTPGQGLQFLFEYFSETQRNKGNFPGRFSGRQFSNSRSEMNVSTLELGDSALYLCASSYVGVVADTQYFGPGTRLTVL.

This clone occurred once. The rearrangement joins TRBV4-3 to TRBJ2-6; D is ambiguous. Germline lookup yields CDR1 LGHNA and CDR2 YSLEER. This CDR3 is 15 amino acids long. V was shortened by 0 bases and J by 3 bases, with 6 bases between the two germline ends. CDR3 protein: CASSQDDGGANVLTF. The CDR3 DNA is TGCGCCAGCAGCCAAGATGACGGTGGGGCCAACGTCCTGACTTTC.

J is TRBJ1-1 and V is TRBV5-1; D gene unclear. Trimming pared 0 bases from V and 2 bases from J, leaving 11 bases between. This CDR3 has 15 amino acids. CDR1 SGHRS and CDR2 YFSETQ come from the germline V gene. DNA of the CDR3: TGCGCCAGCAGCTTGGCGGGGTGGGAAAACACTGAAGCTTTCTTT. Protein product: CASSLAGWENTEAFF.

The chain is built from TRBV4-1 and TRBJ1-1, with D possibly TRBD1 on 5 matching bases. The V end lost 6 bases, the J end lost 1 base, and 12 bases lay between the germline ends. The V gene's germline CDR1 is MGHRA and CDR2 YSYEKL. The CDR3 totals 14 residues. CDR3: CASRRFRENTEAFF. CDR3 coding DNA: TGCGCCAGCAGACGCTTCAGGGAGAACACTGAAGCTTTCTTT.

The J gene is TRBJ2-2, the V gene TRBV27; D not resolved. This CDR3 spans 13 amino acids. Germline V gene sequence: CDR1 MNHEY, CDR2 SMNVEV (reference sequence). V was shortened by 2 bases and J by 5 bases, with 6 bases between the two germline ends. CDR3 residues: CASSLKWTGELFF. DNA for the CDR3: TGTGCCAGCAGTTTAAAGTGGACCGGGGAGCTGTTTTTT.

The CDR3 spells CASSPRRGGVYEQYF. CDR3 nucleotide sequence: TGTGCCAGCAGCCCTAGGCGGGGTGGCGTGTACGAGCAGTACTTC. This sequence joins TRBV7-9 and TRBJ2-7; a possible D gene is TRBD2 (6 bases). The germline gives CDR1 SEHNR, CDR2 FQNEAQ (reference sequence). This CDR3 comprises 15 residues. V was cut by 5 bases and J by 4 bases, with 18 bases left in between. Using reference TRBV7-9 and TRBJ2-7 for the parts outside the CDR3, the full variable domain is DTGVSQNPRHKITKRGQNVTFRCDPISEHNRLYWYRQTLGQGPEFLTYFQNEAQLEKSRLLSDRFSAERPKGSFSTLEIQRTEQGDSAMYLCASSPRRGGVYEQYFGPGTRLTVT.

The V and J genes are TRBV11-3 and TRBJ2-2; 8 bases are shared with TRBD1. The trim removed 4 bases at V and 5 bases at J, leaving 6 bases unmatched. The CDR3 loop spans 15 amino acids. In germline, CDR1 is SGHNT, CDR2 YENEEA. CDR3 DNA sequence: TGTGCCAGCAGCTCGAGGACAGGGTTGACCGGGGAGCTGTTTTTT. Encoded protein: CASSSRTGLTGELFF.

The chain links TRBV11-2 to TRBJ1-3; the D gene is possibly TRBD1 (5 bases). Trimming took off 1 base at V and 0 bases at J, with 10 bases between the two ends. The CDR3 is 16 residues long. Germline V gene lookup returns CDR1 SGHAT and CDR2 FQNNGV. The CDR3 loop is CASSLGQTLSGNTIYF. The CDR3 DNA reads as TGTGCCAGCAGCTTAGGACAGACCCTCTCTGGAAACACCATATATTTT.

The gene calls are TRBV19 and TRBJ2-7; D call uncertain. With 1 base removed from V and 3 bases from J, the gap between germline ends came to 13 bases. There are 15 residues in the CDR3. The germline V gene encodes CDR1 LNHDA and CDR2 SQIVND (reference sequence). The CDR3 DNA sequence: TGTGCCAGTAGTATAGGGGCCGCCGTCGGCTACGAGCAGTACTTC. Translated: CASSIGAAVGYEQYF.

This chain links TRBV5-5 with TRBJ1-1, with TRBD1 matching 11 bases. The trim removed 2 bases at V and 4 bases at J, leaving 10 bases unmatched. The CDR3 spans 17 residues. Per germline, CDR1 SGHKS and CDR2 YYEKEE (reference sequence). Here the CDR3 reads CASSFSVGTGGVTEAFF. The CDR3 DNA reads as TGTGCCAGCAGCTTTAGTGTCGGGACAGGGGGGGTCACTGAAGCTTTCTTT.

This chain joins TRBV7-8 and TRBJ1-5; 7 bases line up with TRBD1. This CDR3 contains 15 residues. The trim removed 1 base at V and 4 bases at J, leaving 4 bases unmatched. Germline-derived CDR1 and CDR2 are SGHVS and FQNEAQ. CDR3 residues: CASSLEGQLNQPQHF. In DNA form, the CDR3 reads TGTGCCAGCAGCTTAGAGGGACAGCTTAATCAGCCCCAGCATTTT.

This clone was picked up one time. V usage is TRBV5-4 and J usage is TRBJ1-3; TRBD1 aligns across 7 bases. The CDR3 runs to 14 residues. V shed 4 bases and J 4 bases; nucleotides not matched to a gene: 5. Germline CDR1 reads SGHNT; CDR2 reads YYREEE (reference sequence). The CDR3 sequence: CASSPRTGGNTIYF. The DNA for the CDR3 is TGTGCCAGCAGCCCACGGACAGGAGGAAACACCATATATTTT.

V and J are TRBV25-1 and TRBJ1-2; TRBD1 is a possible D gene (6 bases). Germline V lookup: CDR1 MGHDK, CDR2 SYGVNS. This CDR3 has 15 residues. Deletions cut 2 bases from V and 4 bases from J, with 14 bases between. CDR3 residues: CASSEDTGRFYGYTF. The DNA for the CDR3 is TGTGCCAGCAGTGAAGATACAGGGCGGTTCTATGGCTACACCTTC.

The rearrangement links TRBV7-8 to TRBJ2-7; 8 bases agree with TRBD1. Germline lookup yields CDR1 SGHVS and CDR2 FQNEAQ. The CDR3 contains 15 residues. The V gene end was trimmed by 5 bases and the J gene end by 3 bases; junction bases not matched to a gene: 9. DNA for the CDR3: TGTGCCAGCAGCCCCCGGGACAGGCTCTACTACGAGCAGTACTTC. Translating it yields CASSPRDRLYYEQYF.

The table lists this clone with a count of one. This chain uses TRBV7-9 with TRBJ2-5; 9 bases map to TRBD2. This CDR3 region has 15 residues. In germline, CDR1 is SEHNR, CDR2 FQNEAQ (reference sequence). The ends lost 4 bases at V and 1 base at J; junction bases unmatched: 4. CDR3 amino acids: CASSSRGGVQETQYF. The CDR3 DNA sequence: TGTGCCAGCAGCTCGCGGGGGGGCGTCCAAGAGACCCAGTACTTC.

This chain links TRBV7-2 with TRBJ2-5, with TRBD1 matching over 9 bases. In germline, CDR1 is SGHTA, CDR2 FQGNSA. This CDR3 contains 13 residues. V shed 4 bases, J shed 6 bases, and the junction held 3 bases outside the gene matches. For the CDR3, the DNA is TGTGCCAGCAGCTACGGGACAGGGAAGACCCAGTACTTC. Encoded protein: CASSYGTGKTQYF.